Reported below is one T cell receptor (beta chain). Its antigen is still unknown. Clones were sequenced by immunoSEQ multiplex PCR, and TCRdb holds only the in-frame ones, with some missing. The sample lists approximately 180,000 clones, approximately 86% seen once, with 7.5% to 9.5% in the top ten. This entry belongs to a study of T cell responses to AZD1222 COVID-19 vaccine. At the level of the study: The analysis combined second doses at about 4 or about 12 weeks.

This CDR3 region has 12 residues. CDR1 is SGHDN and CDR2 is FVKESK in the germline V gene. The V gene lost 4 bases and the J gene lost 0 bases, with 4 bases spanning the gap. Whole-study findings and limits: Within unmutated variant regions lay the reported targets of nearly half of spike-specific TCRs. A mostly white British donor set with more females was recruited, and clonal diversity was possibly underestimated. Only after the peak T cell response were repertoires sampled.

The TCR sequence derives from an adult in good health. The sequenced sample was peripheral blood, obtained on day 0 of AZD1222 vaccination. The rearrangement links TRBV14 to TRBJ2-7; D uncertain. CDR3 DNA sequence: TGTGCCAGCAGCCGGAACTCCTACGAGCAGTACTTC. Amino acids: CASSRNSYEQYF.